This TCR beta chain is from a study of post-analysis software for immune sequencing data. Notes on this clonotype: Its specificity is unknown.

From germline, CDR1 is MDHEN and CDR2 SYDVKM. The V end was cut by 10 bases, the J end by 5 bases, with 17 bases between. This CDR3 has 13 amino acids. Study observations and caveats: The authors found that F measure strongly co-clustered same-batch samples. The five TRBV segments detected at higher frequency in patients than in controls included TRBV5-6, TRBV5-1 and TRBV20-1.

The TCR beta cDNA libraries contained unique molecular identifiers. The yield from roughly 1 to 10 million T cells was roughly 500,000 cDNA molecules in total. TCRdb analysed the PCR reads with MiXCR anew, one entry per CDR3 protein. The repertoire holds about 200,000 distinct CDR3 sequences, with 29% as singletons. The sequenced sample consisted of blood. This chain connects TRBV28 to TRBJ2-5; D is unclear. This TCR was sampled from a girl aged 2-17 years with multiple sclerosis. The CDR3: CATSRTARETQYF. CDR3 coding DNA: TGTGCCACCAGCAGAACGGCCAGGGAGACCCAGTACTTC.